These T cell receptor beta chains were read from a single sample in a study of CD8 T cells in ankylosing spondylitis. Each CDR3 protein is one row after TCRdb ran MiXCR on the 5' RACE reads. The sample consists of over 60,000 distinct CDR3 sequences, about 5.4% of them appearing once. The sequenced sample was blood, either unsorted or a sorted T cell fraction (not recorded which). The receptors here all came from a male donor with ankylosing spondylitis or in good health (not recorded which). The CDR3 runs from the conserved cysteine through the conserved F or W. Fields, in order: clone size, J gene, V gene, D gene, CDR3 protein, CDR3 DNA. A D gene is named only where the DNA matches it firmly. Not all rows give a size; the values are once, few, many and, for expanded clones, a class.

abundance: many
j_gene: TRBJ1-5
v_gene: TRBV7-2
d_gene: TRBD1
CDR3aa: CASSEDRDNQPQHF
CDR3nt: TGTGCCAGCAGCGAGGACAGGGACAATCAGCCCCAGCATTTT

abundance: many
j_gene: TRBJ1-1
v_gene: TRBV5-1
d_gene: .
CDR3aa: CASSFYGRGGVEAFF
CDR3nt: TGCGCCAGCAGCTTCTACGGACGGGGAGGTGTTGAAGCTTTCTTT

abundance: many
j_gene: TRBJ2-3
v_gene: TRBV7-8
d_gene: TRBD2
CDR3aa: CASSFTSGGWADTQYF
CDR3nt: TGTGCCAGCAGCTTCACTAGCGGGGGTTGGGCAGATACGCAGTATTTT

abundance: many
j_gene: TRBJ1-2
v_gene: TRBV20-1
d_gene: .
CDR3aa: CSADDTERYGYTF
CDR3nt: TGCAGTGCGGACGACACCGAACGCTATGGCTACACCTTC

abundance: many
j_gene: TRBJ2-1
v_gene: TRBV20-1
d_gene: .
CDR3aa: CSASGVNYNEQFF
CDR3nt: TGCAGTGCTAGCGGCGTTAACTACAATGAGCAGTTCTTC

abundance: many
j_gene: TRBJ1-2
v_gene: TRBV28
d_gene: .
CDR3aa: CASSREVYGYTF
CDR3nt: TGTGCCAGCAGCAGGGAAGTCTATGGCTACACCTTC

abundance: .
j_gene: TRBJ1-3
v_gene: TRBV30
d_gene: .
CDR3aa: CAWSVFAGSENTIYF
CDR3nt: TGTGCCTGGAGTGTATTTGCGGGAAGCGAAAACACCATATATTTT

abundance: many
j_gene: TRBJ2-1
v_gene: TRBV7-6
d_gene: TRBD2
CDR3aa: CATKGLDGNEQFF
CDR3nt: TGTGCCACAAAAGGACTAGATGGCAATGAGCAGTTCTTC

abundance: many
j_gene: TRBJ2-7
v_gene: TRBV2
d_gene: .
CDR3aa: CANQNPGQRTRF
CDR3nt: TGTGCCAACCAGAACCCAGGACAGCGCACTCGATTC

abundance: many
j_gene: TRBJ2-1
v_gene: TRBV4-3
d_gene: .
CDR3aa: CASSPGLSTSKDNEQFF
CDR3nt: TGCGCCAGCAGCCCGGGGCTGTCAACCTCAAAGGACAATGAGCAGTTCTTC

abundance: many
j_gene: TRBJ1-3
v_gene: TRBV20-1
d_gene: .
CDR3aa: CSALLGGGNGNTIYF
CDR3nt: TGCAGTGCTCTCTTGGGGGGGGGCAATGGAAACACCATATATTTT

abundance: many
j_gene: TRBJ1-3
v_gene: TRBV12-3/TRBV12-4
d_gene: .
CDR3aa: CASTFLGSNSGNTIYF
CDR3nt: TGTGCCAGCACTTTTTTGGGCTCAAACTCTGGAAACACCATATATTTT